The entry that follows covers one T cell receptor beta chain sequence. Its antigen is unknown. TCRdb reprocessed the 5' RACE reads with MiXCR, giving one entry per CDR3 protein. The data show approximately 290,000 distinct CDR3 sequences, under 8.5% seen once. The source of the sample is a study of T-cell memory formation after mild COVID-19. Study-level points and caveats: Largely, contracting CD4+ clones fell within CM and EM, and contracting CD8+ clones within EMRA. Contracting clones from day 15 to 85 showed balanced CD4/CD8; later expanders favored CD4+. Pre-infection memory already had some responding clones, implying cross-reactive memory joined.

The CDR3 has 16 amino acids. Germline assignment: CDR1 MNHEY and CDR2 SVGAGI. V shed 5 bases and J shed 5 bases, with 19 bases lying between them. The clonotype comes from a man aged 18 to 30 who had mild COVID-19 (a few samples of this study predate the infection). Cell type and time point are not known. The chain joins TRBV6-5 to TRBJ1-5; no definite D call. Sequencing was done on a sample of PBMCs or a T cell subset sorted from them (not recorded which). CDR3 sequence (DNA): TGTGCCAGCAGTCCCAGGAAACGACGTTTAGATCAGCCCCAGCATTTT. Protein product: CASSPRKRRLDQPQHF.